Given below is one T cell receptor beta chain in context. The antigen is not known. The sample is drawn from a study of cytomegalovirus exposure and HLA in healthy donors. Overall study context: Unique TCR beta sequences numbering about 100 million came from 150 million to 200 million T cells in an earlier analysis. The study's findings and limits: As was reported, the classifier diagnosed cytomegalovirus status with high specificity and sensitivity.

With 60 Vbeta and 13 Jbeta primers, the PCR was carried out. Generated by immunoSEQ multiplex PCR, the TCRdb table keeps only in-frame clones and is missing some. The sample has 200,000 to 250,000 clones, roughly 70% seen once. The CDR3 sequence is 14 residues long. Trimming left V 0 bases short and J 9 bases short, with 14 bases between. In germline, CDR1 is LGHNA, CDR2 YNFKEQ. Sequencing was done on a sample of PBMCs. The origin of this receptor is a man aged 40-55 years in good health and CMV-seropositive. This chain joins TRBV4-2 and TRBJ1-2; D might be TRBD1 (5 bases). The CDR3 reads CASSQDGGKMSYTF. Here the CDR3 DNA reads TGTGCCAGCAGCCAAGATGGGGGGAAGATGAGCTACACCTTC.